The rows below give T cell receptor beta chains drawn from one sample of a study of blood T cell repertoires in COVID-19. Generated by immunoSEQ multiplex PCR, the TCRdb table keeps only in-frame clones and is missing some. The table includes roughly 11,000 clones, approximately 85% detected once. The specimen was peripheral blood. These TCRs come from a human donor in a cohort sampled during active COVID-19. Each CDR3 is given with its conserved first and last residue. D genes are given only for firm matches. Where a row states a size, it is once, few, many or the class of an expanded clone; other rows omit it.

TRBJ2-3 | . | TRBV6-4 | . | CASSSLASTDTQYF | TGTGCCAGCAGTTCACTCGCAAGCACAGATACGCAGTATTTT
TRBJ1-2 | . | TRBV27 | . | CASSSGFGGYTF | TGTGCCAGCAGTTCAGGGTTCGGAGGCTACACCTTC
TRBJ2-3 | . | TRBV11-2 | . | CASSLAGGTTDTQYF | TGTGCCAGCAGCTTAGCCGGGGGAACCACAGATACGCAGTATTTT
TRBJ1-6 | TRBD1 | TRBV7-8 | . | CASRLTGSYLHSPLHF | TGTGCCAGCAGACTGACAGGGTCTTACCTTCATTCACCCCTCCACTTT
TRBJ1-6 | . | TRBV2 | . | CASMIGSSYNSPLHF | TGTGCCAGCATGATAGGGAGCTCCTATAATTCACCCCTCCACTTT
TRBJ2-3 | TRBD2 | TRBV7-2 | . | CASSFAGTSGGRRYF | TGTGCCAGCAGCTTCGCCGGGACTAGCGGGGGGCGGAGGTATTTT
TRBJ2-7 | . | TRBV15 | . | CATSRDFQGSEQYF | TGTGCCACCAGCAGAGATTTCCAGGGTTCCGAGCAGTACTTC
TRBJ2-1 | TRBD2 | TRBV6-4 | . | CASSAPGTSARSYNEQFF | TGTGCCAGCAGTGCCCCCGGGACTAGCGCGCGCTCCTACAATGAGCAGTTCTTC
TRBJ2-3 | TRBD2 | TRBV18 | once | CASSPLPIASGTTDTQYF | TGTGCCAGCTCACCACTTCCTATAGCTAGCGGGACCACAGATACGCAGTATTTT
TRBJ1-2 | . | TRBV28 | . | CASSSPHTYGYTF | TGTGCCAGCAGTTCCCCCCACACCTATGGCTACACCTTC
TRBJ2-3 | TRBD1 | TRBV9 | . | CASSARGRGHAGDTQYF | TGTGCCAGCAGCGCCCGTGGAAGGGGGCACGCCGGGGATACGCAGTATTTT
TRBJ2-1 | TRBD2 | TRBV7-3 | . | CASSPYGTSGSSYNEQFF | TGTGCCAGCAGCCCATATGGGACTAGCGGGAGTTCCTACAATGAGCAGTTCTTC
TRBJ2-1 | . | TRBV7-2 | . | CASSLYDNEQFF | TGTGCCAGCAGCTTATATGACAATGAGCAGTTCTTC
TRBJ2-3 | TRBD2 | TRBV19 | . | CASRPGASGIYTQYF | TGTGCCAGTAGGCCCGGGGCTAGCGGGATATATACGCAGTATTTT
TRBJ2-1 | TRBD1 | TRBV5-1 | few | CASKIFPGGTNEQFF | TGCGCCAGCAAGATCTTTCCAGGGGGCACGAATGAGCAGTTCTTC
TRBJ2-3 | TRBD2 | TRBV27 | once | CASSNPQRDGTDTQYF | TGTGCCAGCAGTAACCCCCAGCGGGATGGCACAGATACGCAGTATTTT
TRBJ2-3 | TRBD2 | TRBV4-3 | . | CASSQGGSGGPVDTQYF | TGCGCCAGCAGCCAAGGTGGTAGCGGGGGGCCGGTAGATACGCAGTATTTT
TRBJ2-6 | TRBD1 | TRBV5-1 | . | CASSPGDREWWGSGANVLTF | TGCGCCAGCAGCCCGGGGGACAGGGAGTGGTGGGGCTCTGGGGCCAACGTCCTGACTTTC
TRBJ1-2 | TRBD1 | TRBV28 | . | CASSLGLSDRVGGYTF | TGTGCCAGCAGTTTGGGTTTGTCGGACAGGGTTGGTGGCTACACCTTC
TRBJ1-2 | TRBD1 | TRBV2 | . | CASSPTYLDRAWGYTF | TGTGCCAGCAGTCCCACCTATTTAGACAGGGCATGGGGCTACACCTTC
TRBJ1-5 | . | TRBV7-9 | few | CASSLWAPRGSNQPQHF | TGTGCCAGCAGCTTATGGGCCCCCAGGGGTAGCAATCAGCCCCAGCATTTT
TRBJ1-5 | . | TRBV27 | . | CASSLHFNQPQHF | TGTGCCAGCAGTTTACACTTCAATCAGCCCCAGCATTTT
TRBJ2-7 | . | TRBV7-3 | . | CASSPLGGYEQYF | TGTGCCAGCAGCCCTTTGGGGGGCTACGAGCAGTACTTC
TRBJ1-5 | TRBD1 | TRBV3-1/TRBV3-2 | . | CASSQGDRERQPQHF | TGTGCCAGCAGCCAAGGGGACAGGGAACGTCAGCCCCAGCATTTT
TRBJ2-3 | . | TRBV6-5 | . | CASRTGYTDTQYF | TGTGCCAGCAGGACAGGTTACACAGATACGCAGTATTTT
TRBJ1-2 | . | TRBV7-3 | . | CASSLQGSGSYGYTF | TGTGCCAGCAGCTTACAAGGTTCGGGGTCCTATGGCTACACCTTC
TRBJ2-5 | TRBD1 | TRBV7-2 | . | CASSLARGGGQLETQYF | TGTGCCAGCAGCTTAGCGCGAGGGGGCGGCCAATTAGAGACCCAGTACTTC
TRBJ1-1 | . | TRBV29-1 | . | CSVTTLMTLVTEAFF | TGCAGCGTCACTACCCTTATGACCCTTGTCACTGAAGCTTTCTTT
TRBJ2-2 | . | TRBV11-3 | . | CASSLDFGTGELFF | TGTGCCAGCAGCTTAGATTTCGGCACCGGGGAGCTGTTTTTT